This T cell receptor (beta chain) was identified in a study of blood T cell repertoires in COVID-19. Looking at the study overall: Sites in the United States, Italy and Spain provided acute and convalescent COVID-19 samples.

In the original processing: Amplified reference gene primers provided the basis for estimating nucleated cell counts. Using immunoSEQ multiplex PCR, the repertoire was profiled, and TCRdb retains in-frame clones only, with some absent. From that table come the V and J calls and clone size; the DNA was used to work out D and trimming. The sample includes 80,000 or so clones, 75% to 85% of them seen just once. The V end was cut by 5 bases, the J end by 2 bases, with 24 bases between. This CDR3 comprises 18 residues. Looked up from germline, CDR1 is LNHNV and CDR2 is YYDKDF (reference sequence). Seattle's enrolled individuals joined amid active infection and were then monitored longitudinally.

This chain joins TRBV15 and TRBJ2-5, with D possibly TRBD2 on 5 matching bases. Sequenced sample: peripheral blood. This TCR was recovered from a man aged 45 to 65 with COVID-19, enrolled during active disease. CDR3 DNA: TGTGCCACCAGCGAGCCCAGGACTGCCGCTTTTCCTCAAGAGACCCAGTACTTC. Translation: CATSEPRTAAFPQETQYF.